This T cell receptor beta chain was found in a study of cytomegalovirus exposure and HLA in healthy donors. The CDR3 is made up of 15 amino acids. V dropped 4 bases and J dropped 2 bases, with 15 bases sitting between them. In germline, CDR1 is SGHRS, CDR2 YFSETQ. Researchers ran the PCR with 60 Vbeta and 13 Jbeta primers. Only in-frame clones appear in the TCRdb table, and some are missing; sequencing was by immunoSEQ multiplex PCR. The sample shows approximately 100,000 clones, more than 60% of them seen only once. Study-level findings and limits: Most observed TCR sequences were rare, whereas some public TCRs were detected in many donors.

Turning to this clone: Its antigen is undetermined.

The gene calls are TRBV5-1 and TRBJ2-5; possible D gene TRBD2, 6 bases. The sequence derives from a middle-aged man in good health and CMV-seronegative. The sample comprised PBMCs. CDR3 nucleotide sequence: TGCGCCAGCAGCGCTCTGGGGAGCGGGCAAGAGACCCAGTACTTC. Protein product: CASSALGSGQETQYF. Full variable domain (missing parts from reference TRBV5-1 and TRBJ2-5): KAGVTQTPRYLIKTRGQQVTLSCSPISGHRSVSWYQQTPGQGLQFLFEYFSETQRNKGNFPGRFSGRQFSNSRSEMNVSTLELGDSALYLCASSALGSGQETQYFGPGTRLLVL.